The sequence of this T cell receptor beta chain was determined in a study of radiotherapy plus CTLA-4 blockade in lung cancer. The V and J ends lost 6 bases and 1 base respectively, with 0 bases between them. The CDR3 runs 10 residues. Germline V lookup: CDR1 KGHSH, CDR2 LQKENI. Method: immunoSEQ multiplex PCR; TCRdb's copy keeps in-frame clones and lacks some. Here the sample spans around 26,000 clones, about three quarters being singletons. The sequence came from a human donor with non-small cell lung cancer who had stable disease on radiotherapy plus ipilimumab. The chain combines TRBV18 with TRBJ2-5; D is undetermined. Sequencing was performed on peripheral blood, taken from a patient treated with radiotherapy plus ipilimumab. CDR3 amino acids: CASSQETQYF. CDR3 sequence (DNA): TGTGCCAGCTCCCAAGAGACCCAGTACTTC.